These 30 T cell receptor beta chains were all obtained from the same sample, sequenced in a study of PD-1 blockade in classical Hodgkin lymphoma (dated by TCRdb to about 2020). The time point label for this specimen denotes: newly diagnosed, previously untreated cHL patient sample. A Miltenyi CD4+ T cell isolation kit was used for magnetic negative selection to purify CD4+ T cells from thawed PBMCs. The library was produced with the immunoSEQ multiplex PCR assay. What TCRdb holds here is the immuneACCESS table cut down to in-frame rearrangements. Part of the clones is not present; checked against another copy, under half of the missing clones reflect an unresolved V gene, and the others are unexplained. The sample includes roughly 27,000 clones, with more than 70% observed a single time. Under 0.4% of the sample rests with the top ten. Sequencing was carried out using CD4+ T cells from blood. All receptors come from a human donor with classical Hodgkin lymphoma.

This clone was detected a few times. CDR3: CASSPDTDTQYF. DNA for the CDR3: TGTGCCAGCAGCCCCGACACAGATACGCAGTATTTT. The chain couples TRBV7-9 to TRBJ2-3; D is unclear. The V gene's germline CDR1 is SEHNR and CDR2 FQNEAQ (reference sequence). V was cut by 5 bases and J by 2 bases, with 5 bases left in between. There are 12 residues in the CDR3.

This clone was detected only once. The chain recombines TRBV28 with TRBJ2-5, with unresolved D. Trimming removed 5 bases at V and 5 bases at J, with 12 bases between. The CDR3 consists of 13 residues. The V gene's germline CDR1 is MDHEN and CDR2 SYDVKM. The CDR3 reads CASSAATRETQYF. The CDR3 coding sequence is TGTGCCAGCAGTGCAGCAACCAGGGAGACCCAGTACTTC. The full variable domain, completed using reference TRBV28 and TRBJ2-5, is DVKVTQSSRYLVKRTGEKVFLECVQDMDHENMFWYRQDPGLGLRLIYFSYDVKMKEKGDIPEGYSVSREKKERFSLILESASTNQTSMYLCASSAATRETQYFGPGTRLLVL.

The chain employs TRBV19 and TRBJ2-7; TRBD1 is a possible D gene (5 bases). The germline V gene encodes CDR1 LNHDA and CDR2 SQIVND (reference sequence). This CDR3 is 15 amino acids long. V was shortened by 3 bases and J by 2 bases, with 14 bases between the two germline ends. The chain's CDR3 is CASSMGPARAYEQYF. The CDR3 DNA follows: TGTGCCAGTAGTATGGGGCCAGCTCGGGCCTACGAGCAGTACTTC.

As DNA, the CDR3 is TGTGCCAGCCGGGACACGATAAATCAGCCCCAGCATTTT. It encodes CASRDTINQPQHF. The chain has TRBV6-1 and TRBJ1-5; D may be TRBD1 (6 bases). There are 13 residues in the CDR3. The V end was cut by 8 bases, the J end by 4 bases, with 12 bases between. Germline V gene lookup returns CDR1 MNHNS and CDR2 SASEGT.

CDR3 coding DNA: TGTGCCAGCTCACCCGGGACAGGGACCTACGAGCAGTACTTC. This encodes CASSPGTGTYEQYF. The rearrangement links TRBV18 to TRBJ2-7, with 9 bases identical to TRBD1. This CDR3 is built from 14 residues. After removal of 3 bases from V and 2 bases from J, the junction contained 2 bases not matched to a gene. Germline loops: CDR1 KGHSH, CDR2 LQKENI.

In this sample, this clone turned up a few times. This rearrangement joins TRBV2 to TRBJ1-2; the D is unclear. V was trimmed by 7 bases and J by 0 bases, leaving 9 bases between them. CDR3 length: 13 residues. Germline CDR1 reads SNHLY; CDR2 reads FYNNEI. CDR3 region: CASTRTTNYGYTF. DNA for the CDR3: TGTGCCAGCACTAGGACGACTAACTATGGCTACACCTTC.

The chain employs TRBV12-1 and TRBJ1-4. TRBV12-1 is a documented pseudogene. CDR3 size: 16 residues. The DNA of the CDR3 is TGTGCCAGCAGCTTTGATAGGGAGAAAAAGAATGAAAAACTGTTTTTT. This translates into CASSFDREKKNEKLFF.

This clone was seen once. V usage is TRBV9 and J usage is TRBJ2-3; D perhaps matches TRBD2 (5 bases). This CDR3 has 15 residues. Deletions cut 0 bases from V and 0 bases from J, with 8 bases between. Germline V CDR1 and CDR2: SGDLS, YYNGEE. CDR3 amino acids: CASSVVGISTDTQYF. In DNA form, the CDR3 reads TGTGCCAGCAGCGTAGTCGGGATAAGCACAGATACGCAGTATTTT. The full variable domain, completed using reference TRBV9 and TRBJ2-3, is DSGVTQTPKHLITATGQRVTLRCSPRSGDLSVYWYQQSLDQGLQFLIQYYNGEERAKGNILERFSAQQFPDLHSELNLSSLELGDSALYFCASSVVGISTDTQYFGPGTRLTVL.

The CDR3 loop is CASSLATGNEKLFF. The CDR3 DNA reads as TGCGCCAGCAGCTTGGCGACAGGGAACGAAAAACTGTTTTTT. The chain recombines TRBV5-1 with TRBJ1-4; 7 nucleotides align to TRBD1. The CDR3 spans 14 residues. Trimming removed 0 bases from V and 8 bases from J; junction bases left unmatched: 4. Germline CDR1 is SGHRS and CDR2 is YFSETQ.

The CDR3: CASGESGGNIQYF. DNA of the CDR3: TGTGCCAGCGGAGAATCGGGAGGGAACATTCAGTACTTC. The V gene is TRBV6-5, the J gene TRBJ2-4; 8 bases are a match to TRBD2. The CDR3 extends over 13 amino acids. CDR1 is MNHEY, CDR2 SVGAGI, per germline. V gave up 8 bases and J gave up 7 bases; unmatched junction bases: 7.

The genes are TRBV11-2 and TRBJ2-3; 7 nucleotides match TRBD2. Germline V gene data show CDR1 as SGHAT and CDR2 as FQNNGV. V lost 2 bases, J lost 4 bases, and 9 bases stayed unmatched. CDR3 size: 16 residues. DNA of the CDR3: TGTGCCAGCAGCTTATCTGGGAGGGCCGGAGCAGATACGCAGTATTTT. This sequence encodes CASSLSGRAGADTQYF.

The DNA for the CDR3 is TGTGCCAGCAGTTCAACTAGGTCGGGCTACACCTTC. Protein: CASSSTRSGYTF. The chain joins TRBV7-9 to TRBJ1-2; unclear D gene. The CDR3 spans 12 residues. Trimming stripped 6 bases from V and 8 bases from J, with 13 bases between. Germline CDR1 and CDR2: SEHNR and FQNEAQ (reference sequence).

The chain carries TRBV10-1 and TRBJ2-5; unclear D gene. Germline CDR1 is WNHNN and CDR2 is SYGVQD (reference sequence). V dropped 0 bases and J dropped 2 bases, with 10 bases sitting between them. There are 15 residues in the CDR3. The CDR3 loop is CASSESGIVQETQYF. The CDR3 DNA reads TGCGCCAGCAGTGAGTCGGGGATAGTTCAAGAGACCCAGTACTTC.

CDR3 residues: CATADREIYEQYF. In DNA, the CDR3 is TGCGCCACCGCGGACAGGGAGATTTACGAGCAGTACTTC. This chain connects TRBV10-2 to TRBJ2-7; 8 nucleotides line up with TRBD1. This CDR3 contains 13 residues. Looked up from germline, CDR1 is WSHSY and CDR2 is SAAADI. With 10 bases clipped from V and 4 bases from J, the junction kept 9 bases outside the gene matches.

Only one count was recorded for this clone. The genes are TRBV5-1 and TRBJ2-1; TRBD1 is a possible D gene (5 bases). The CDR3 loop spans 15 amino acids. Germline V gives CDR1 SGHRS, CDR2 YFSETQ. V dropped 0 bases and J dropped 5 bases, with 12 bases sitting between them. The CDR3 DNA follows: TGCGCCAGCAGCTTGGACGTGACAGCAAACAATGAGCAGTTCTTC. Its protein product is CASSLDVTANNEQFF.

This rearrangement joins TRBV7-2 to TRBJ2-5, with a tentative D call TRBD1 (6 bases). V was pared by 5 bases and J by 2 bases, with 9 bases between. Germline values: CDR1 SGHTA, CDR2 FQGNSA. The CDR3 has 13 amino acids. The CDR3 sequence: CASSAGVQETQYF. CDR3 nucleotide sequence: TGTGCCAGCAGCGCAGGGGTACAAGAGACCCAGTACTTC.

The CDR3 sequence is CASSLGLAGGSGELFF. The DNA of the CDR3 is TGTGCCAGCAGCCTTGGACTAGCGGGAGGGTCCGGGGAGCTGTTTTTT. The chain combines TRBV11-3 with TRBJ2-2; TRBD2 aligns across 15 bases. Germline V CDR1 and CDR2: SGHNT, YENEEA. This CDR3 comprises 16 residues. V trimming: 5 bases; J trimming: 6 bases; junction bases outside the gene matches: 4. The full variable domain, rest sourced from reference TRBV11-3 and TRBJ2-2, is EAGVVQSPRYKIIEKKQPVAFWCNPISGHNTLYWYLQNLGQGPELLIRYENEEAVDDSQLPKDRFSAERLKGVDSTLKIQPAELGDSAVYLCASSLGLAGGSGELFFGEGSRLTVL.

The chain joins TRBV30 to TRBJ1-2; the D is unclear. V lost 2 bases, J lost 4 bases, and 5 bases lay in between. Germline V lookup: CDR1 GTSNPN, CDR2 SVGIG (reference sequence). There are 11 residues in the CDR3. CDR3 region: CAWSNSYGYTF. In DNA, the CDR3 is TGTGCCTGGAGTAACTCCTATGGCTACACCTTC.

The chain has TRBV29-1 and TRBJ2-2; D perhaps matches TRBD1 (6 bases). V was shortened by 7 bases and J by 0 bases, with 12 bases between the two germline ends. This CDR3 is built from 14 residues. Per germline, CDR1 SQVTM and CDR2 ANQGSEA. The CDR3 DNA is TGCAGCGCCCTTAGGGGGACGAACACCGGGGAGCTGTTTTTT. Protein sequence: CSALRGTNTGELFF.

The V call is TRBV10-3, the J call TRBJ2-7, with 7 bases aligning to TRBD1. V dropped 4 bases and J dropped 6; count of bases not matched to a gene: 6. Germline lookup yields CDR1 ENHRY and CDR2 SYGVKD. This CDR3 is 13 amino acids long. The CDR3 coding sequence is TGTGCCATCAGTGGAACAGGGGTAGGCGAGCAGTACTTC. It translates to CAISGTGVGEQYF.

This chain uses TRBV12-5 with TRBJ2-4; 7 nucleotides align to TRBD2. CDR1 and CDR2 from the germline V gene are LGHNT and FRNRAP. The CDR3 runs 18 residues. V shed 1 base and J 3 bases; nucleotides not matched to a gene: 12. In DNA form, the CDR3 reads TGTGCTAGTGGTTTGGCCACTGGGGGGGGAGGTCACAAAAACATTCAGTACTTC. Translation gives CASGLATGGGGHKNIQYF.

This clone showed up just once. The rearrangement links TRBV10-2 to TRBJ2-5; 8 bases line up with TRBD2. Germline assignment: CDR1 WSHSY and CDR2 SAAADI. The CDR3 has 15 amino acids. V shed 4 bases and J 4 bases; nucleotides not matched to a gene: 8. The CDR3 DNA follows: TGCGCCAGCAGTGGATTGGCGGGAGGCCGAGAGACCCAGTACTTC. Its translation is CASSGLAGGRETQYF.

J is TRBJ2-1 and V is TRBV6-8; 14 nucleotides agree with TRBD2. V was clipped by 9 bases and J by 0 bases; unmatched bases: 13. The CDR3 extends over 19 amino acids. CDR1 MNHGY and CDR2 SAAAGT come from the germline V gene. CDR3 sequence (DNA): TGTGCCAGGAACGGGACTAGCGGGAGAGGCCCGAGCTCCTACAATGAGCAGTTCTTC. Amino acid sequence: CARNGTSGRGPSSYNEQFF.

The J gene is TRBJ2-7, the V gene TRBV28, with TRBD2 identical over 7 bases. The CDR3 consists of 13 residues. Looked up from germline, CDR1 is MDHEN and CDR2 is SYDVKM. V lost 2 bases to trimming and J lost 2 bases; unmatched junction nucleotides: 0. CDR3 protein: CASSLRGAYEQYF. The CDR3 DNA reads as TGTGCCAGCAGTTTACGGGGGGCCTACGAGCAGTACTTC.

As for this clone: At one of its ends the junction is not consistent with the germline gene, which may arise from a read error. The chain is built from TRBV9 and TRBJ2-1; the D gene is possibly TRBD2 (5 bases). The CDR3 sequence is 12 residues long. Germline CDR1 is SGDLS and CDR2 is YYNGEE. The CDR3 reads CASSADGRGSLF. Written as DNA, the CDR3 is TGTGCCAGCAGCGCCGACGGTCGGGGTTCACTCTTC.

The J gene is TRBJ1-4, the V gene TRBV6-1; no definite D call. This CDR3 is 16 amino acids long. Trimming pared 3 bases from V and 3 bases from J, leaving 14 bases between. Germline V lookup: CDR1 MNHNS, CDR2 SASEGT. CDR3 amino acids: CASSEALRSSNEKLFF. CDR3 DNA sequence: TGTGCCAGCAGTGAGGCCCTCAGGTCCTCTAATGAAAAACTGTTTTTT.

The chain carries TRBV9 and TRBJ1-1, with 7 nucleotides matching TRBD1. This CDR3 region has 14 residues. Germline CDR1 reads SGDLS; CDR2 reads YYNGEE. V dropped 4 bases and J dropped 1; count of bases not matched to a gene: 4. In nucleotides, the CDR3 is TGTGCCAGCAGCCAGGGACAGAAGAACACTGAAGCTTTCTTT. Residues: CASSQGQKNTEAFF.

The chain has TRBV5-1 and TRBJ2-2; TRBD2 is a possible D gene (6 bases). Per germline, CDR1 SGHRS and CDR2 YFSETQ. The CDR3 is made up of 14 amino acids. Deletions cut 4 bases from V and 5 bases from J, with 12 bases between. This chain's CDR3 is CASSRDWGTGELFF. The CDR3 DNA is TGCGCCAGCAGCCGGGACTGGGGAACCGGGGAGCTGTTTTTT.

The chain carries TRBV7-8 and TRBJ2-1; TRBD2 aligns across 12 bases. This CDR3 has 17 residues. The germline CDR1 and CDR2 sequences are SGHVS and FQNEAQ. The ends lost 5 bases at V and 4 bases at J; junction bases unmatched: 9. CDR3 DNA sequence: TGTGCCAGCAGCCACACGGTAGGACTAGCGGGGTACAATGAGCAGTTCTTC. It specifies CASSHTVGLAGYNEQFF.

This clone was seen more than once but under ten times. The CDR3 DNA follows: TGTGCCAGCAGTTATCCGGGACAGTCCTACGAGCAGTACTTC. Its protein product is CASSYPGQSYEQYF. The rearrangement links TRBV28 to TRBJ2-7; 7 nucleotides align to TRBD1. Losses at the gene ends were 4 bases for V and 1 base for J; bases not matched to a gene: 4. The CDR3 covers 14 residues. CDR1 is MDHEN and CDR2 is SYDVKM in the germline V gene. Filled out from reference TRBV28 and TRBJ2-7, the complete variable domain reads DVKVTQSSRYLVKRTGEKVFLECVQDMDHENMFWYRQDPGLGLRLIYFSYDVKMKEKGDIPEGYSVSREKKERFSLILESASTNQTSMYLCASSYPGQSYEQYFGPGTRLTVT.